A single T cell receptor beta chain is shown here with its context. Antigen unknown. These data originate in a study of cytomegalovirus exposure and HLA in healthy donors. PCR employed 60 Vbeta and 13 Jbeta primers. Original methodology: It was a later analysis that counted roughly 80 million unique TCR beta chains, of which approximately 9.9 million were shared. TCRdb keeps only in-frame clones here, not all; method: immunoSEQ multiplex PCR. The D gene and trimming were derived from the DNA, and the V and J assignments and clone size from that table. The table lists 150,000 to 200,000 clones. The study's findings and limits: Later analysis showed TCR association rates varying by HLA locus, highest for DRB1 and lowest for HLA-C. In a later analysis, productive TCRs from donors in an Asian-associated ancestry cluster reportedly carried fewer N-insertions than the cohort mean. Cytomegalovirus-associated status was assigned to roughly 160 TCR beta chains.

The CDR3 contains 12 residues. Trimming took 5 bases from V and 9 from J; bases not matched to a gene: 3. Germline CDR1 is SGHAT and CDR2 is FQNNGV. This TCR derives from a man aged 30 to 45 in good health and CMV-seronegative. The sample was PBMCs. This chain connects TRBV11-2 to TRBJ2-1; 8 positions match TRBD2. The CDR3 bases are TGTGCCAGCAGCGAACTAGCGGTTGAGCAGTTCTTC. As protein: CASSELAVEQFF.